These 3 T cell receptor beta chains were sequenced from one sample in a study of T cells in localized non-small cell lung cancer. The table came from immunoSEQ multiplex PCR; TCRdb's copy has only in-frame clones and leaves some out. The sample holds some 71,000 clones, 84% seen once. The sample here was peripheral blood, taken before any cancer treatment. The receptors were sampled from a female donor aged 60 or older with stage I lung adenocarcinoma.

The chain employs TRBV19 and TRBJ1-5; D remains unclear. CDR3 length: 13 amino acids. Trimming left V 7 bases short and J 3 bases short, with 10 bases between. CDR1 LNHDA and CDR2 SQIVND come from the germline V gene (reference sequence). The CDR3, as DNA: TGTGCCAGTACGGGCAGCCCCAATCAGCCCCAGCATTTT. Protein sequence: CASTGSPNQPQHF.

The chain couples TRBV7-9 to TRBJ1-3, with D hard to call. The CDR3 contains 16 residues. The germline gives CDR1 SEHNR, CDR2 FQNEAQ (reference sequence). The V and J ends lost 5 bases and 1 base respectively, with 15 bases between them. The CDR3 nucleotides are TGTGCCAGCAGCCCCCGCGGCGGGTTTTCTGGAAACACCATATATTTT. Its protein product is CASSPRGGFSGNTIYF. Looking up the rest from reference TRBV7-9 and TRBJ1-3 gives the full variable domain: DTGVSQNPRHKITKRGQNVTFRCDPISEHNRLYWYRQTLGQGPEFLTYFQNEAQLEKSRLLSDRFSAERPKGSFSTLEIQRTEQGDSAMYLCASSPRGGFSGNTIYFGEGSWLTVV.

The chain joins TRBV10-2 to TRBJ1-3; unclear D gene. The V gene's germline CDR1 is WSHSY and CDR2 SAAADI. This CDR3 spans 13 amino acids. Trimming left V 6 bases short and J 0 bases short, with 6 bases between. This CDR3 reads CASSSLSGNTIYF. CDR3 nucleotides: TGCGCCAGCAGCTCCCTCTCTGGAAACACCATATATTTT.